Listed here is a single TCR beta chain. This CDR3 has 14 residues. V was pared by 8 bases and J by 2 bases, with 3 bases of the junction left unmatched. CDR1 and CDR2 from the germline V gene are KGHSH and LQKENI. This record comes from a study of cytomegalovirus exposure and HLA in healthy donors. 13 Jbeta primers and 60 Vbeta primers were used for the PCR. Profiled with immunoSEQ multiplex PCR; TCRdb holds only in-frame clones, not every one. The repertoire has 120,000 or so clones, 79% of them found once; the top ten carry less than 7.5%. V is TRBV18 and J is TRBJ2-1; 10 positions agree with TRBD2. The TCR sequence derives from a man aged 25-45 years in good health and CMV-seropositive. The sample consisted of PBMCs. The CDR3 is CASRTSGTYNEQFF. The CDR3 DNA reads as TGTGCCAGCCGAACTAGCGGGACCTACAATGAGCAGTTCTTC.